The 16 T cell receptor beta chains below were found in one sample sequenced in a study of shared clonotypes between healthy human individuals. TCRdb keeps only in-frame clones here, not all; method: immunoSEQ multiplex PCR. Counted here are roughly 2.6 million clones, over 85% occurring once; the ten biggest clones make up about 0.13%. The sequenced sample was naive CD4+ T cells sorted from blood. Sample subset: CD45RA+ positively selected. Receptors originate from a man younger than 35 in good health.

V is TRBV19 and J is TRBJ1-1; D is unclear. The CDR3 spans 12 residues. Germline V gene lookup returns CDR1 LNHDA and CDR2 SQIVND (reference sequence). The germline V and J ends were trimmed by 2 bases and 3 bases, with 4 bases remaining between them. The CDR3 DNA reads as TGTGCCAGTAGTATAATGGACACTGAAGCTTTCTTT. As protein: CASSIMDTEAFF. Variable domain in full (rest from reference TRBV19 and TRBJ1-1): DGGITQSPKYLFRKEGQNVTLSCEQNLNHDAMYWYRQDPGQGLRLIYYSQIVNDFQKGDIAEGYSVSREKKESFPLTVTSAQKNPTAFYLCASSIMDTEAFFGQGTRLTVV.

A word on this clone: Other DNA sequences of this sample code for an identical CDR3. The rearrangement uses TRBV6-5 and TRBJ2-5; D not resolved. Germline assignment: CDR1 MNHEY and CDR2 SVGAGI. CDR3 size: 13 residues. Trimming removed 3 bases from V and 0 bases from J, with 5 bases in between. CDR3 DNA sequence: TGTGCCAGCAGTTATCAGTACCAAGAGACCCAGTACTTC. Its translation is CASSYQYQETQYF.

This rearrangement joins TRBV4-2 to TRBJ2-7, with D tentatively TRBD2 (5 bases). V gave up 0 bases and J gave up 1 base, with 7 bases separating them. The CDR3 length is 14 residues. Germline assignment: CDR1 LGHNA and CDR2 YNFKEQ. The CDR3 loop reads CASSQELASYEQYF. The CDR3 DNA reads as TGTGCCAGCAGCCAAGAGTTAGCGTCCTACGAGCAGTACTTC.

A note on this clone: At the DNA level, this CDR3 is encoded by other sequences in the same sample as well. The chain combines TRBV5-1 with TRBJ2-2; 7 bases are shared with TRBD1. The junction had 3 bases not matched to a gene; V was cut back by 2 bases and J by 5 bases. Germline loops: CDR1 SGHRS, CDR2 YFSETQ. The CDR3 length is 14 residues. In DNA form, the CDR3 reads TGCGCCAGCAGCTTAGGGACAGCAACCGGGGAGCTGTTTTTT. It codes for CASSLGTATGELFF.

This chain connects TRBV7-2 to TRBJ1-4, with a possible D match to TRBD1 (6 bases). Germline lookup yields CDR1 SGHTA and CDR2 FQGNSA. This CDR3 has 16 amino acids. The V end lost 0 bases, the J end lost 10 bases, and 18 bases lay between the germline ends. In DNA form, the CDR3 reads TGTGCCAGCAGCTTAGCCGGGGGCCTTAGTCCTGGAAAACTGTTTTTT. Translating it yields CASSLAGGLSPGKLFF.

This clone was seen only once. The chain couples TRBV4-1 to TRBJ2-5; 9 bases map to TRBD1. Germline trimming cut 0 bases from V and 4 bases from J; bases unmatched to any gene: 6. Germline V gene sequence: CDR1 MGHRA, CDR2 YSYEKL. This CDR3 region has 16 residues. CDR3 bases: TGCGCCAGCAGCCAAGAGGGGACAGGGCTGTCAGAGACCCAGTACTTC. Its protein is CASSQEGTGLSETQYF.

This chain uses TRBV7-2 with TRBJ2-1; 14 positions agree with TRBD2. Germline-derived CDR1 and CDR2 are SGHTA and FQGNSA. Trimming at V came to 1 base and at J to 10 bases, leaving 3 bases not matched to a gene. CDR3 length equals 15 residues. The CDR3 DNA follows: TGTGCCAGCAGCTTAGGGGGACTAGCGGGAGACGAGCAGTTCTTC. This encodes CASSLGGLAGDEQFF.

The CDR3 region is CASSLVEGSYEQYF. In nucleotides, the CDR3 is TGTGCCAGCAGCTTAGTTGAGGGGAGCTACGAGCAGTACTTC. The genes are TRBV7-2 and TRBJ2-7, with D possibly called TRBD1 or TRBD2 (5 bases each). Trimming pared 1 base from V and 3 bases from J, leaving 10 bases between. The CDR3 spans 14 residues. In germline, CDR1 is SGHTA, CDR2 FQGNSA.

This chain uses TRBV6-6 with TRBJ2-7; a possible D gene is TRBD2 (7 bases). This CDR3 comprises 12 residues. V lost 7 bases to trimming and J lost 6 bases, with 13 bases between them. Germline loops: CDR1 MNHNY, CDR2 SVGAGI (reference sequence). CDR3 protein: CASTPRGGEQYF. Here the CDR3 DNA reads TGTGCCAGCACCCCTAGGGGGGGCGAGCAGTACTTC.

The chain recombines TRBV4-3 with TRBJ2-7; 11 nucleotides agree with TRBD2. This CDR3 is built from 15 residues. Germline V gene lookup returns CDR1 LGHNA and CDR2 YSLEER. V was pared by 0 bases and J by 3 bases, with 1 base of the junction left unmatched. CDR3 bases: TGCGCCAGCAGCCAAGATGGGACTAGCGGCTACGAGCAGTACTTC. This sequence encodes CASSQDGTSGYEQYF.

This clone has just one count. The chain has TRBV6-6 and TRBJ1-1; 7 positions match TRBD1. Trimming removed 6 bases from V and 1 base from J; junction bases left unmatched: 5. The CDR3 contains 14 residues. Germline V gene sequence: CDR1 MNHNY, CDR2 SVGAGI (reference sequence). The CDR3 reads CASRAGGANTEAFF. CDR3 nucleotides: TGTGCCAGCAGGGCAGGGGGGGCGAACACTGAAGCTTTCTTT.

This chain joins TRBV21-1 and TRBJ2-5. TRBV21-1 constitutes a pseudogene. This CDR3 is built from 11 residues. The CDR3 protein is CATLRDGTQYF. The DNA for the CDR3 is TGTGCCACCCTAAGGGATGGGACCCAGTACTTC.

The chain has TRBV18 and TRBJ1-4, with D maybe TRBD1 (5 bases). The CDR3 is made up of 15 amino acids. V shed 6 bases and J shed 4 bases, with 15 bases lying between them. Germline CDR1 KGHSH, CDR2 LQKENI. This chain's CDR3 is CASSRDRTYNEKLFF. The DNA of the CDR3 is TGTGCCAGCTCGCGTGACAGAACCTATAATGAAAAACTGTTTTTT.

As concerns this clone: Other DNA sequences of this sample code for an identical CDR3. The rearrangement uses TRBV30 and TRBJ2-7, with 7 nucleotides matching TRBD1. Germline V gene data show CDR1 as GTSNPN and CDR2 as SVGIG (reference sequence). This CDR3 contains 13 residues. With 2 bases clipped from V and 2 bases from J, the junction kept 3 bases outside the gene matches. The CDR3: CAWSPDRAYEQYF. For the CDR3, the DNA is TGTGCCTGGAGTCCCGACAGGGCCTACGAGCAGTACTTC.

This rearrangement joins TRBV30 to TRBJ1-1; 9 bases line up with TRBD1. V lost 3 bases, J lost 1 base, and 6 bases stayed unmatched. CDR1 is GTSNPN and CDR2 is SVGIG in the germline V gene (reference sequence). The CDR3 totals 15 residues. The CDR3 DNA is TGTGCCTGGAGGAAACCGACAGGGGGGAACACTGAAGCTTTCTTT. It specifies CAWRKPTGGNTEAFF.

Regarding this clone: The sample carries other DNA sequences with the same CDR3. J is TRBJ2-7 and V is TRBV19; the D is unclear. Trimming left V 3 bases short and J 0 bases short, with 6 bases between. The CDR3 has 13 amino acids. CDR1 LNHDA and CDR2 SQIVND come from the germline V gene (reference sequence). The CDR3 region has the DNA TGTGCCAGTAGTATCTCTGACTCCTACGAGCAGTACTTC. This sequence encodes CASSISDSYEQYF.